The present entry profiles one T cell receptor beta chain with its context. This sample is drawn from a study of blood T cell repertoires in COVID-19. Study summary: Collection of acute and convalescent COVID-19 samples took place in the United States, Italy and Spain. Sources were T cells, B-cell-depleted T cells, or PBMCs; the material itself was cDNA or gDNA.

CDR3 size: 17 residues. CDR1 MNHEY and CDR2 SMNVEV come from the germline V gene (reference sequence). V lost 6 bases to trimming and J lost 2 bases; unmatched junction nucleotides: 10. Original processing methods: It was from reference gene primer amplification that nucleated cell counts were estimated. Profiled with immunoSEQ multiplex PCR; TCRdb holds only in-frame clones, not every one. Clone size and V and J calls were adopted from that table, with D and trimming inferred from the DNA. Of approximately 210,000 clones detected, almost 85% appear once; the ten largest clones hold about an eighth. The J gene is TRBJ2-3, the V gene TRBV27; 11 bases are shared with TRBD2. Input material: peripheral blood. The TCR originated in a woman aged 40 to 55 with acute or convalescent COVID-19. The CDR3 sequence: CASSSPLAGVFTDTQYF. DNA for the CDR3: TGTGCCAGCAGCTCACCACTAGCGGGAGTTTTCACAGATACGCAGTATTTT.